Ten or more counts support the clone carrying this TCR beta chain. Its antigen remains unidentified. The record originates from a study of T cells in Graves' hyperthyroidism and ophthalmopathy. Overall study: Before treatment of any kind, peripheral blood was taken at initial diagnosis. Regarding the study as a whole: Blood also held most thyroid clonotypes expanded beyond 0.001. Ophthalmopathy was identified by the model a median 6.5 months ahead of onset.

TCR beta CDR3 regions were amplified from RNA transcripts. The primer set for the first-round RT-PCR of the TCR CDR3 was HTBI. Each CDR3 protein gets one entry after TCRdb re-called the multiplex PCR reads with MiXCR. The sample includes a few hundred thousand distinct CDR3 sequences, more than 14% of them seen just once. Clinical symptoms, serum thyroxine and TRAb, thyroid ultrasound and orbital computed tomography together formed the diagnostic basis. CDR1 and CDR2 from the germline V gene are MNHEY and SVGEGT. V lost 7 bases and J lost 4, with 17 bases in between. There are 14 residues in the CDR3.

The chain employs TRBV6-2 or TRBV6-3 and TRBJ2-7; D remains unclear. Sequencing was performed on blood. The TCR sequence derives from a woman aged 30 to 39 with Graves' ophthalmopathy. For the CDR3, the DNA is TGTGCCAGCACCCCCCACCAGAAACTTTACGAGCAGTACTTC. It is translated as CASTPHQKLYEQYF.